This T cell receptor (beta chain) was profiled in a study of blood T cell repertoires in COVID-19 (dated by TCRdb to the early 2020s). Looking at the study overall: Collaborator samples came from the United States, Italy and Spain and covered acute and convalescent phases of COVID-19. The prospective study material was composed of cDNA or gDNA derived from T cells, B-cell-depleted T cells, or PBMCs. Subjects who had been exposed to COVID-19, were actively infected with it, or had recovered from it provided the deeply sampled blood TCRbeta repertoires that made up the dataset. The repertoires were released in a freely available public database intended as a resource for research on the immune response to SARS-CoV-2. Samples came from the ongoing ImmuneRACE study (first 160 participants) plus 1,254 subjects from 6 global collaborators. A de-identified subject ID, COVID-19 status, age in years and sex were almost always included in the sample metadata. Where HLA class I and class II types were available, the types were taken from metadata supplied by the sample provider, not from assay-based typing.

The germline V and J ends show losses of 7 bases and 3 bases respectively, and no gene match explains 5 bases of the junction. The CDR3 runs 14 amino acids, cysteine and phenylalanine included. Left in the record is the CDR3 DNA by itself, 42 bases read in frame from the first base. In the germline V gene, CDR1 corresponds to MDHEN and CDR2 to SYDVKM. TCRbeta CDR3 regions were amplified from genomic DNA using the immunoSEQ Assay, a bias-controlled multiplex PCR. The authors' analysis ran thus. The number of nucleated cells in each sample was estimated from the amplification of reference gene primers within the assay. To quantify the absolute abundance of each unique TCRbeta CDR3 rearrangement, sequence reads were collapsed and filtered. For each sample, productive Simpson clonality was calculated as the square root of Simpson's diversity index across productive rearrangements. The source is immuneACCESS, and TCRdb retained only in-frame sequences with V and J called. Part of the clones is not carried over; for the studies checked, unresolved V genes explain less than half of this, and the remainder is unexplained. V and J calls and clone size follow that table, whereas D and trimming were derived from the DNA. This sample holds about 80,000 clones; around 82% were observed only once. The ten top clones hold approximately 39% of the sample.

Each collaborating institution followed its own protocols to collect whole blood in K2EDTA tubes. For TCRbeta analysis, collaborator samples were shipped as frozen whole blood, as isolated PBMCs, or as DNA extracted from either sample type. Here is what the overall study found, with its caveats: The quantity of clinical and demographic metadata differed by source and by participant and was supplied without curation.

To note about this clone: Its recognized antigen is unknown. No quality values exist for individual bases; no much larger clone is one base distant.

The sequencing sample was made of peripheral blood. The receptor was isolated from an elderly man with active or convalescent COVID-19. The rearrangement combines TRBV28 with TRBJ2-1, and 8 junction bases match TRBD1. DNA sequence: TGTGCCAGCATCAGGGACAGGCGCTACAATGAGCAGTTCTTC. It translates as CASIRDRRYNEQFF.